Reported below is one T cell receptor (beta chain). Its antigen is currently unknown. The CDR3 runs to 16 residues. Trimming removed 4 bases from V and 3 bases from J, with 18 bases in between. CDR1 LGHDT and CDR2 YNNKEL come from the germline V gene (reference sequence). Some clones are missing from TCRdb's copy, which holds only in-frame ones; the method was immunoSEQ multiplex PCR. There are hundreds of thousands of clones in the sample; 70% to 90% occur only once, and around 1.5% lies in the top ten. This specimen belongs to a study of Ad26.COV2.S vaccination and SARS-CoV-2 variants. About the research overall: Vaccine-arm donor from the placebo-controlled COV1001 Ad26.COV2.S trial. The study, taken as a whole, reports: Vaccine and placebo recipients had comparable breadth of non-spike TCRs.

As for treatment: 15 to 20 received Ad26.COV2.S at low or high dose, single or two shots; about 5 received placebo; per-sample allocation not given. Specimen acquisition occurred on day 63 following the initial vaccine or placebo injection. It was an adult aged 18-55 years in Boston who was the donor. Sequenced material: peripheral blood, taken in a trial of Ad26.COV2.S vaccine versus placebo. The sequence came from a person between 18 and 65 years old who received the Ad26.COV2.S COVID-19 vaccine or a placebo. The gene calls are TRBV3-1 (or the pseudogene TRBV3-2) and TRBJ1-1, with D perhaps TRBD1 (6 bases). CDR3 region: CASSRAGQGQDTEAFF. The CDR3 region has the DNA TGTGCCAGCAGCCGCGCGGGTCAGGGGCAGGACACTGAAGCTTTCTTT.